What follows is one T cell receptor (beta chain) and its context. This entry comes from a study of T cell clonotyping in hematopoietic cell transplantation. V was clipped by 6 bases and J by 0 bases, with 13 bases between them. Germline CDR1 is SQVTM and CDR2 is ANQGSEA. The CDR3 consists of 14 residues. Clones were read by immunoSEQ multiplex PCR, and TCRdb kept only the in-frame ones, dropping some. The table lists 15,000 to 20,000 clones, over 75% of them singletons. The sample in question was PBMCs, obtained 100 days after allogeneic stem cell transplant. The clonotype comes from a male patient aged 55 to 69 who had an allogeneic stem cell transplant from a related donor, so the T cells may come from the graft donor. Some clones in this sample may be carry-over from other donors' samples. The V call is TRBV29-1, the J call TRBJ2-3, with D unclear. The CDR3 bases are TGCAGCGTCCGATCATTTGACAGCACAGATACGCAGTATTTT. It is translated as CSVRSFDSTDTQYF.